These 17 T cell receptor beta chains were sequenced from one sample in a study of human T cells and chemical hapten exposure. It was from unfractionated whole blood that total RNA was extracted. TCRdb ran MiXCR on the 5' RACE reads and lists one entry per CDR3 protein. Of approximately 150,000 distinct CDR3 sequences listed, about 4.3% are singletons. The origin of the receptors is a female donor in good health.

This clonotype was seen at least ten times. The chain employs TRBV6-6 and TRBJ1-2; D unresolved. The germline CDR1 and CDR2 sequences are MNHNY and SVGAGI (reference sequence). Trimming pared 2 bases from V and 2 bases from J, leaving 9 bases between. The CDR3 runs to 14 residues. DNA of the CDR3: TGTGCCAGCAGTTACGAGCCTTTCAACTATGGCTACACCTTC. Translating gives CASSYEPFNYGYTF.

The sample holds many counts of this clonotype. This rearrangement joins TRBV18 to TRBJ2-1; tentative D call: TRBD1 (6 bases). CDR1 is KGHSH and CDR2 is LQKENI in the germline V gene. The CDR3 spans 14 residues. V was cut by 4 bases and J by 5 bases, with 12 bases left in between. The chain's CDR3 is CASSQMAGDNEQFF. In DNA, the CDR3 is TGTGCCAGCTCACAAATGGCAGGGGACAATGAGCAGTTCTTC.

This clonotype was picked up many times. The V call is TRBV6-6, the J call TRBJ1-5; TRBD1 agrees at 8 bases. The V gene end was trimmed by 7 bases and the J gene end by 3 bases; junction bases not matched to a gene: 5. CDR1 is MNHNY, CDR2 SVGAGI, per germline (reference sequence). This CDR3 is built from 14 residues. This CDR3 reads CASKGTGDNQPQHF. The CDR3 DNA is TGTGCCAGCAAAGGGACAGGTGACAATCAGCCCCAGCATTTT.

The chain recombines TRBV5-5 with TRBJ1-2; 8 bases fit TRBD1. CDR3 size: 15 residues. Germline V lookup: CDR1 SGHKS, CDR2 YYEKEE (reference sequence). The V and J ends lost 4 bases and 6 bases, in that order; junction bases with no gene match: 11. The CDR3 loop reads CASSRETGDADGYTF. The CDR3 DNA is TGTGCCAGCAGCAGAGAGACAGGGGATGCCGATGGCTACACCTTC.

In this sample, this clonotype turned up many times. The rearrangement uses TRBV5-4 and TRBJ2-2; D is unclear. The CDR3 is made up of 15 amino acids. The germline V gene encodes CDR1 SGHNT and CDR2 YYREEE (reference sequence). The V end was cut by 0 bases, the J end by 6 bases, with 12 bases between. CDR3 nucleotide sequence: TGTGCCAGCAGCTTGGGCGACCTGGCTCCCGGGGAGCTGTTTTTT. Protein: CASSLGDLAPGELFF.

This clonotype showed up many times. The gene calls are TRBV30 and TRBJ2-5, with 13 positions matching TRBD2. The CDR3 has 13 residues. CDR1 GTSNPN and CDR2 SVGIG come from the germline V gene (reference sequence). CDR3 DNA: TGTGGACTAGCGGGGGGTCCGCAAGAGACCCAGTACTTC. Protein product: CGLAGGPQETQYF.

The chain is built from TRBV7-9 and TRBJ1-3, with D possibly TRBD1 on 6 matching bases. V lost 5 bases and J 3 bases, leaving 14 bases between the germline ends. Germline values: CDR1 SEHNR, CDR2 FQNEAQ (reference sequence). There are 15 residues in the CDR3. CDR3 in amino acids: CASSQKGTSGNTIYF. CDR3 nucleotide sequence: TGTGCCAGCAGCCAAAAGGGGACAAGTGGAAACACCATATATTTT.

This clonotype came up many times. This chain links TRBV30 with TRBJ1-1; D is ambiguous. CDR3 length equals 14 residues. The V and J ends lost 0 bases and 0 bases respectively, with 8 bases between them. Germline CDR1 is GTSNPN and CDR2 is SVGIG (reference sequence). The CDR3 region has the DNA TGTGCCTGGAGTGTACGTGCGGTGAACACTGAAGCTTTCTTT. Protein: CAWSVRAVNTEAFF. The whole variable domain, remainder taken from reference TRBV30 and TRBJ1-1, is SQTIHQWPATLVQPVGSPLSLECTVEGTSNPNLYWYRQAAGRGLQLLFYSVGIGQISSEVPQNLSASRPQDRQFILSSKKLLLSDSGFYLCAWSVRAVNTEAFFGQGTRLTVV.

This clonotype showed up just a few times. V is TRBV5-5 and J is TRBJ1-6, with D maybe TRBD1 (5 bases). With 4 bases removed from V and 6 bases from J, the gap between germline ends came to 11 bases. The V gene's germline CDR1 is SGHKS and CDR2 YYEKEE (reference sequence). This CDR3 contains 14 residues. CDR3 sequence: CASSHRDFNSPLHF. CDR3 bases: TGTGCCAGCAGCCACCGGGACTTTAATTCACCCCTCCACTTT.

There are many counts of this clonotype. The CDR3 sequence: CASSTGTPYEQYF. CDR3 coding DNA: TGCGCCAGCAGCACCGGGACGCCCTACGAGCAGTACTTC. V and J are TRBV5-1 and TRBJ2-7; D tentatively fits TRBD1 or TRBD2 (5 bases each). Trimming cost V 4 bases and J 2 bases, with 10 bases left between them. The CDR3 sequence is 13 residues long. The germline V gene has CDR1 SGHRS and CDR2 YFSETQ.

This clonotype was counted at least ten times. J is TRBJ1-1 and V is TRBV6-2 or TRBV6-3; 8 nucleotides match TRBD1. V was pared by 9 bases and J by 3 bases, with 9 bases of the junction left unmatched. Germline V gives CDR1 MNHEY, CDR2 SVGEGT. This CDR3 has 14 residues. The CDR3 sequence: CASHTGGSYTEAFF. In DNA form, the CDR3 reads TGTGCCAGTCATACAGGGGGATCGTACACTGAAGCTTTCTTT.

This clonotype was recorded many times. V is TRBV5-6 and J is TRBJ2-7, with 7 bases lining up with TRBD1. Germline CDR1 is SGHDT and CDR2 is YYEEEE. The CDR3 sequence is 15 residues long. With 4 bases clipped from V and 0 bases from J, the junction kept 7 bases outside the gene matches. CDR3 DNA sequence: TGTGCCAGCAGCACCCACCGGGACAGCTCCTACGAGCAGTACTTC. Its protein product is CASSTHRDSSYEQYF.

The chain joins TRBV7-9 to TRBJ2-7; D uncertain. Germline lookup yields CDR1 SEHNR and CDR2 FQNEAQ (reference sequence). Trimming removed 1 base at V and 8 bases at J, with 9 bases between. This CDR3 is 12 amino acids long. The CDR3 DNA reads TGTGCCAGCAGCTTAGATTTGGGGAAGCAGTACTTC. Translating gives CASSLDLGKQYF.

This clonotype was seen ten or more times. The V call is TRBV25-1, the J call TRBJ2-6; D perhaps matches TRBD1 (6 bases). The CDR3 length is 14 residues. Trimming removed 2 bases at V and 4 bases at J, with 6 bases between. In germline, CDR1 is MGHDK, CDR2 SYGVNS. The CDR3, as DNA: TGTGCCAGCAGTGAAGGGGGCGGGGCCAACGTCCTGACTTTC. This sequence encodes CASSEGGGANVLTF.

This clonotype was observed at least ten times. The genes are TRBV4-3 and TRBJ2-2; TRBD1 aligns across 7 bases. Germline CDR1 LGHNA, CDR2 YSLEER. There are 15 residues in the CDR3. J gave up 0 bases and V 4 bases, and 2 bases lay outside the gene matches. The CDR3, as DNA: TGCGCCAGCAGCCGAGGGACAGCGAACACCGGGGAGCTGTTTTTT. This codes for CASSRGTANTGELFF.

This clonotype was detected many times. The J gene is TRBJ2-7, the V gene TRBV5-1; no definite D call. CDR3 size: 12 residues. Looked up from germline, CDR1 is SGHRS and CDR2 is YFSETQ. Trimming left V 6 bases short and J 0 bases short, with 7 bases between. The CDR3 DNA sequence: TGCGCCAGCATGGGCGACTCCTACGAGCAGTACTTC. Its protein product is CASMGDSYEQYF.

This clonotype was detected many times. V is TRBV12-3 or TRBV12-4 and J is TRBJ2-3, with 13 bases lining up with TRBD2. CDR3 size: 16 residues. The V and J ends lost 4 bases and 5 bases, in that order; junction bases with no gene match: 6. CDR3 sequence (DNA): TGTGCCAGCAGTTCGGGACTAGCGGGGACCATAGATACGCAGTATTTT. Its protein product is CASSSGLAGTIDTQYF.